The next 18 T cell receptor beta chains were all read from a single sample in a study of T cell repertoires in cytomegalovirus infection (dated by TCRdb to about 2019). The treatment or condition tag for this specimen amounts to: in vitro stimulation with specific CMV peptide epitopes to enrich CMV-specific T cells. TCRdb names Illumina HiSeq 1500 as the instrument used. TCRdb reworked the public reads: Q25 trimming with fastp, MiXCR clone assembly, productive beta chains retained. Under each unique CDR3 protein, matching rows form one entry showing the most common genes and DNA. This sample gives some 920,000 distinct CDR3 sequences in total; roughly 30% of them show up just once. The ten top clones hold roughly 13% of the sample. Their recognized antigens are unknown. The material was cultured CD8+ T cells from PBMCs, obtained from culture after CMV antigen stimulation. The receptors shown here come from a human donor in good health (CMV status not recorded). Some clones in this sample may be carry-over from other donors' samples.

The CDR3: CASSYSADGSPSPLHF. The CDR3, as DNA: TGTGCCAGCAGTTACTCAGCAGACGGGAGTCCTTCACCCCTCCACTTT. The chain uses TRBV6-8 and TRBJ1-6; D call uncertain. Germline assignment: CDR1 MNHGY and CDR2 SAAAGT. Trimming removed 0 bases from V and 9 bases from J, with 15 bases in between. CDR3 length equals 16 residues.

The genes are TRBV6-2 or TRBV6-3 and TRBJ2-7; D might be TRBD1 or TRBD2, each matching 5 bases. The CDR3 loop spans 15 amino acids. Trimming took 4 bases from V and 1 from J, leaving 14 bases between them. Germline V CDR1 and CDR2: MNHEY, SVGEGT. As DNA, the CDR3 is TGTGCCAGCAGTTTCCCCGGGACGGGTTCCTACGAGCAGTACTTC. It encodes CASSFPGTGSYEQYF.

This chain uses TRBV4-3 with TRBJ1-2, with D possibly matching TRBD1 (6 bases). This CDR3 is built from 14 residues. In germline, CDR1 is LGHNA, CDR2 YSLEER. V was shortened by 3 bases and J by 2 bases, with 10 bases between the two germline ends. CDR3 residues: CASSHPGHNYGYTF. The CDR3 DNA is TGCGCCAGCAGCCACCCGGGACACAACTATGGCTACACCTTC.

Here the CDR3 reads CASSFDKTYEQYF. CDR3 sequence (DNA): TGTGCCAGCAGCTTTGACAAAACCTACGAGCAGTACTTC. The chain uses TRBV7-6 and TRBJ2-7; D is unresolved. The germline gives CDR1 SGHVS, CDR2 FNYEAQ. The CDR3 is made up of 13 amino acids. V lost 3 bases, J lost 2 bases, and 8 bases lay in between.

The V and J genes are TRBV15 and TRBJ1-1, with D unclear. Germline assignment: CDR1 LNHNV and CDR2 YYDKDF (reference sequence). The V gene lost 4 bases and the J gene lost 6 bases, with 6 bases spanning the gap. CDR3 length: 11 amino acids. The CDR3 loop is CATSISAEAFF. CDR3 in DNA: TGTGCCACCAGCATCTCAGCTGAAGCTTTCTTT.

In DNA, the CDR3 is TGTGCCAGCAGTCCCGACAGGGTGAGACAGCCCCAGCATTTT. Its protein is CASSPDRVRQPQHF. This chain joins TRBV6-2 or TRBV6-3 and TRBJ1-5; 7 bases line up with TRBD1. The CDR3 covers 14 residues. The ends lost 5 bases at V and 7 bases at J; junction bases unmatched: 8. Germline assignment: CDR1 MNHEY and CDR2 SVGEGT.

This clonotype was seen a handful of times. The chain is built from TRBV4-1 and TRBJ2-3; D remains unclear. The germline V and J ends were trimmed by 1 base and 6 bases, with 5 bases remaining between them. From germline, CDR1 is MGHRA and CDR2 YSYEKL. This CDR3 comprises 12 residues. CDR3 sequence (DNA): TGCGCCAGCAGCCAAGCTCAGGATACGCAGTATTTT. Protein sequence: CASSQAQDTQYF.

This clonotype was observed a handful of times. This chain uses TRBV27 with TRBJ2-5; no reliable D call. Germline-derived CDR1 and CDR2 are MNHEY and SMNVEV (reference sequence). Trimming took off 5 bases at V and 0 bases at J, with 16 bases between the two ends. The length of the CDR3 is 16 residues. CDR3 DNA sequence: TGTGCCAGCAGTCCTTGGGTCAGCGAGTACCAAGAGACCCAGTACTTC. This sequence encodes CASSPWVSEYQETQYF.

This clonotype came up a few times. The CDR3 DNA follows: TGTGCCAGCAGCCGAACCCTTGCGGGGGGCCAAGAGACCCAGTACTTC. It yields the protein CASSRTLAGGQETQYF. The chain has TRBV28 and TRBJ2-5, with TRBD2 matching 8 bases. V trimming: 6 bases; J trimming: 1 base; junction bases outside the gene matches: 10. In germline, CDR1 is MDHEN, CDR2 SYDVKM. This CDR3 contains 16 residues.

V and J are TRBV13 and TRBJ1-1; possibly TRBD1 for D (6 bases). CDR1 is PRHDT and CDR2 is FYEKMQ in the germline V gene (reference sequence). This CDR3 has 14 residues. The V end lost 6 bases, the J end lost 11 bases, and 22 bases lay between the germline ends. DNA of the CDR3: TGTGCCAGCAGACCCCGCGACAGGACTACGGGGGCTTTCTTT. Translated: CASRPRDRTTGAFF. The full variable domain, in which reference TRBV13 and TRBJ1-1 provide the parts outside the CDR3, is AAGVIQSPRHLIKEKRETATLKCYPIPRHDTVYWYQQGPGQDPQFLISFYEKMQSDKGSIPDRFSAQQFSDYHSELNMSSLELGDSALYFCASRPRDRTTGAFFGQGTRLTVV.

This clonotype was observed once. The chain links TRBV6-2 or TRBV6-3 to TRBJ2-5; 7 nucleotides match TRBD2. CDR1 MNHEY and CDR2 SVGEGT come from the germline V gene. The CDR3 consists of 15 residues. Trimming removed 6 bases from V and 4 bases from J; junction bases left unmatched: 11. CDR3 sequence reads: CASSGVGGDGETQYF. The CDR3 DNA is TGTGCCAGCAGCGGCGTTGGGGGGGACGGAGAGACCCAGTACTTC.

The rearrangement uses TRBV4-1 and TRBJ2-1; D is unresolved. The length of the CDR3 is 15 residues. Trimming shortened V by 2 bases and J by 4 bases, and 12 bases separated the two germline ends. Germline CDR1 and CDR2: MGHRA and YSYEKL. This chain's CDR3 is CASSQIAELYNEQFF. For the CDR3, the DNA is TGCGCCAGCAGCCAAATCGCGGAGCTATACAATGAGCAGTTCTTC.

The chain uses TRBV19 and TRBJ1-2; tentative D call: TRBD1 (6 bases). The germline V gene encodes CDR1 LNHDA and CDR2 SQIVND (reference sequence). This CDR3 is built from 15 residues. V lost 4 bases to trimming and J lost 3 bases, with 15 bases between them. CDR3 loop: CASSRERGADYGYTF. In DNA form, the CDR3 reads TGTGCCAGTAGTAGGGAAAGGGGGGCTGACTATGGCTACACCTTC.

In this sample, this clonotype turned up many times. The V and J genes are TRBV6-1 and TRBJ1-5; tentatively, D is TRBD1 (6 bases). There are 15 residues in the CDR3. CDR1 and CDR2 (germline): MNHNS, SASEGT. V was pared by 8 bases and J by 4 bases, with 18 bases between. CDR3 coding DNA: TGTGCCAGCGGGGGGGGGCAGGAGCCAAATCAGCCCCAGCATTTT. Protein: CASGGGQEPNQPQHF.

The gene calls are TRBV5-6 and TRBJ2-5; a weak D match, TRBD1 (6 bases). The ends were cut back, 4 bases at V and 5 bases at J, with 12 bases in the middle. The germline V gene has CDR1 SGHDT and CDR2 YYEEEE. This CDR3 region has 13 residues. CDR3 sequence (DNA): TGTGCCAGCAGCATTACAGGGTACGAGACCCAGTACTTC. Residues: CASSITGYETQYF.

The J gene is TRBJ2-1, the V gene TRBV6-8, with D possibly being TRBD2 (5 bases). V was cut by 7 bases and J by 4 bases, with 11 bases left in between. The CDR3 is 13 amino acids. CDR1 and CDR2 (germline): MNHGY, SAAAGT. For the CDR3, the DNA is TGTGCCAGCACCGGGAACGATTACAATGAGCAGTTCTTC. This encodes CASTGNDYNEQFF.

This rearrangement joins TRBV7-9 to TRBJ1-5, with D tentatively TRBD1 (5 bases). The CDR3 covers 13 residues. The germline V gene has CDR1 SEHNR and CDR2 FQNEAQ (reference sequence). With 2 bases removed from V and 5 bases from J, the gap between germline ends came to 7 bases. The CDR3 coding sequence is TGTGCCAGCAGCTTATGGGGGTATCAGCCCCAGCATTTT. Residues: CASSLWGYQPQHF.

This clonotype came up once. The germline gene is not matched at one end of the junction; a read error may be the cause. The chain uses TRBV5-1 and TRBJ2-7; 10 positions match TRBD2. In germline, CDR1 is SGHRS, CDR2 YFSETQ. CDR3 length: 14 residues. The CDR3 bases are TGCGCCAGCAGCTTGACTAGCGGGGACGATGAGCTGTACTTC. Amino acids: CASSLTSGDDELYF.